The present T cell receptor beta chain was sequenced within a study of technical replicates of blood from a few donors. Method: immunoSEQ multiplex PCR; TCRdb's copy keeps in-frame clones and lacks some. The sample has about 85,000 clones, around 94% seen once. The CDR3 is 17 residues long. Trimming cost V 0 bases and J 4 bases, with 19 bases left between them. Germline-derived CDR1 and CDR2 are SGDLS and YYNGEE. The chain is built from TRBV9 and TRBJ1-2; tentative D call: TRBD1 (6 bases). Sequencing used T cells isolated from PBMCs. The clonotype was recovered from a human donor in good health. In nucleotides, the CDR3 is TGTGCCAGCAGCGTAGCCCAAGGACAGCCGAATGTCTATGGCTACACCTTC. Translation gives CASSVAQGQPNVYGYTF.